What follows is one T cell receptor beta chain and its context. Combining a sample-barcoded 5' primer with a J-beta primer mix, a second PCR ran for about 7 to 11 cycles. TCRdb reprocessed the 5' RACE reads with MiXCR, giving one entry per CDR3 protein. The table records more than 650,000 distinct CDR3 sequences, about a quarter of them present only once. The data stem from a study of blood T cells in healthy people across ages. Trimming cost V 6 bases and J 8 bases, with 22 bases left between them. CDR3 length equals 16 residues. There were healthy Caucasian individuals from Russia, aged roughly 6 to 90, serving as donors. Every donor gave roughly 9.2 milliliters of peripheral blood. Each sample provided at least 5.5 micrograms of extracted total RNA. In addition, the sample was reused for a study of T cells of mothers and their children. In that study: The output of TCR recombination is shaped by thymic selection similarly in related and unrelated pairs.

Material: blood. The chain employs TRBV12-3 or TRBV12-4 and TRBJ1-4; a possible D gene is TRBD1 (5 bases). The sequence was collected from a boy aged 5-17 years in good health. CDR3 coding DNA: TGTGCCAGCAGCCGCCGTCAGGGCCGGTCGGGGGAAAAACTGTTTTTT. It translates to CASSRRQGRSGEKLFF.